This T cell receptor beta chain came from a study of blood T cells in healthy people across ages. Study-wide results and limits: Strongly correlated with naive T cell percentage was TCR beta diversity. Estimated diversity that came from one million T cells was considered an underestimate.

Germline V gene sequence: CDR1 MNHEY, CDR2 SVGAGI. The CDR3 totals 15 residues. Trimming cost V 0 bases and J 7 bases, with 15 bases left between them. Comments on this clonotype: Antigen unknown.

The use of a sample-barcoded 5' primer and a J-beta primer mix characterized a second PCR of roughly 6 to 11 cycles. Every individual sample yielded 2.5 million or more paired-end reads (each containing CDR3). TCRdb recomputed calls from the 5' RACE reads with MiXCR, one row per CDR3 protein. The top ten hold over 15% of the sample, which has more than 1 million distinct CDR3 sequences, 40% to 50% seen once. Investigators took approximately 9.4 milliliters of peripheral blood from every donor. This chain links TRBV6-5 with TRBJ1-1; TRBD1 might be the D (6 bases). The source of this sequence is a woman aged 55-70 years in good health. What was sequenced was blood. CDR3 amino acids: CASSYSQGGIGEAFF. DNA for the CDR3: TGTGCCAGCAGTTACTCACAGGGCGGGATAGGTGAAGCTTTCTTT.